Detailed here is one TCR beta chain. Seattle cases were enrolled at active infection and followed longitudinally. CDR3 size: 16 residues. Trimming at V came to 1 base and at J to 2 bases, leaving 5 bases not matched to a gene. The V gene's germline CDR1 is MNHEY and CDR2 SVGEGT. The data are from a study of blood T cell repertoires in COVID-19. Background on the study: Sources were T cells, B-cell-depleted T cells, or PBMCs; the material itself was cDNA or gDNA.

Study processing details: Amplifying reference gene primers gave estimates of nucleated cell counts. TCRdb's copy holds only in-frame clones and misses some; the assay was immunoSEQ multiplex PCR. The D gene and trimming were derived from the DNA, and the V and J assignments and clone size from that table. The table has about 220,000 clones, 85% seen once. This chain links TRBV6-2 or TRBV6-3 with TRBJ1-3, with 7 bases fitting TRBD1. The sequence was obtained from an older woman with COVID-19, enrolled during active disease. The sequenced sample was peripheral blood. The CDR3 DNA is TGTGCCAGCAGTTACTTTTCAGGGGGAGCTGGAAACACCATATATTTT. Translation gives CASSYFSGGAGNTIYF.